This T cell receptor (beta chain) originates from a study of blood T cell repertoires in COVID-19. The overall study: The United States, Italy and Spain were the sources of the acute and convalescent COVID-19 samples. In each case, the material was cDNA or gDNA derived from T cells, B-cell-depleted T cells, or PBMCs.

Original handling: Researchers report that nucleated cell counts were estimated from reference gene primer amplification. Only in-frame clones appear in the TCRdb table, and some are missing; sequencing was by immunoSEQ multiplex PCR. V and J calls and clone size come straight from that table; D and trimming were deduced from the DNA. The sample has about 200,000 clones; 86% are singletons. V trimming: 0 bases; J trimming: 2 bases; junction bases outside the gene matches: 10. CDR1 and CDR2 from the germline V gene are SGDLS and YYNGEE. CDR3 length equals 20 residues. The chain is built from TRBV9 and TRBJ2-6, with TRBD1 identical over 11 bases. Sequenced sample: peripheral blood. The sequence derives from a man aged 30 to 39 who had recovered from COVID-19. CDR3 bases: TGTGCCAGCAGCGTAGTCACCCCCCGGACAGGGGGCGCTGGGGCCAACGTCCTGACTTTC. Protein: CASSVVTPRTGGAGANVLTF.